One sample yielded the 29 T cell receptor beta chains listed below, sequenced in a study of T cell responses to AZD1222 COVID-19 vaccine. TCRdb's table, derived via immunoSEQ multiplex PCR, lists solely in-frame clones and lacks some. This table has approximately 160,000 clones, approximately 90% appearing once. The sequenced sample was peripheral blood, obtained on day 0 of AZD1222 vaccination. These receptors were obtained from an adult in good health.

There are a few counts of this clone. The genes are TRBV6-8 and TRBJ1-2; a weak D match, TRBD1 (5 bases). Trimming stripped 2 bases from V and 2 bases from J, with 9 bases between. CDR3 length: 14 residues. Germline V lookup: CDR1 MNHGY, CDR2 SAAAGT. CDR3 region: CASSYQGINYGYTF. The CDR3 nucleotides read TGTGCCAGCAGTTACCAGGGAATAAACTATGGCTACACCTTC.

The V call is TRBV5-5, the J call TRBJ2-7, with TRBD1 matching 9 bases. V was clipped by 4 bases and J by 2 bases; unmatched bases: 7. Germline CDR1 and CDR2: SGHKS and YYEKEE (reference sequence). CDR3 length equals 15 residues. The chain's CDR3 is CASSVLRDRAYEQYF. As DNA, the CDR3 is TGTGCCAGCAGCGTCCTCCGGGACAGGGCCTACGAGCAGTACTTC. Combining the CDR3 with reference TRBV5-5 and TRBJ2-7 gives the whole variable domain DAGVTQSPTHLIKTRGQQVTLRCSPISGHKSVSWYQQVLGQGPQFIFQYYEKEERGRGNFPDRFSARQFPNYSSELNVNALLLGDSALYLCASSVLRDRAYEQYFGPGTRLTVT.

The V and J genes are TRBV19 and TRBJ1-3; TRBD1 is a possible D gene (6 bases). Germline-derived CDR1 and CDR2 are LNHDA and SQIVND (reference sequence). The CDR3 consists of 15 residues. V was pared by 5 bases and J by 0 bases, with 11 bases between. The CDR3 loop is CASSLDRYSGNTIYF. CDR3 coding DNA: TGTGCCAGTAGTCTCGACAGGTACTCTGGAAACACCATATATTTT.

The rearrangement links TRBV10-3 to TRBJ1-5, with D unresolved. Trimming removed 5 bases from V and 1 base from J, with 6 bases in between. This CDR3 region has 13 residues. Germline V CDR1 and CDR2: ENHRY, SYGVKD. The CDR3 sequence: CAISFDSNQPQHF. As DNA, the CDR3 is TGTGCCATCAGTTTTGACAGCAATCAGCCCCAGCATTTT.

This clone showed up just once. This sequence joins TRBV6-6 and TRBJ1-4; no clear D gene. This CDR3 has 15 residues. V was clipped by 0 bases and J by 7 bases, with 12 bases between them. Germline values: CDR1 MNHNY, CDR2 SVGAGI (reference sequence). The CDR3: CASSYSGIPREKLFF. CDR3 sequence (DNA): TGTGCCAGCAGTTACTCCGGCATCCCGCGTGAAAAACTGTTTTTT.

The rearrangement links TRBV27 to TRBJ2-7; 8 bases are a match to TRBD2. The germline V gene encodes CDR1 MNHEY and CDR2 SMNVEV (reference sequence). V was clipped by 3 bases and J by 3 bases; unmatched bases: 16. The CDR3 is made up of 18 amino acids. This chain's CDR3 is CASSFRGGWAGANYEQYF. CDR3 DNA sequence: TGTGCCAGCAGTTTCCGGGGGGGCTGGGCAGGCGCTAACTACGAGCAGTACTTC.

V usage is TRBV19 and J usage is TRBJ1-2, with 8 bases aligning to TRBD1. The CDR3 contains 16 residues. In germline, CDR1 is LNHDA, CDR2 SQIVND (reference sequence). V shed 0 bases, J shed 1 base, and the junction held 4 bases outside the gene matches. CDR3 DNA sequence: TGTGCCAGTAGTATAGATCCGGACAGGGTTAACTATGGCTACACCTTC. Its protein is CASSIDPDRVNYGYTF.

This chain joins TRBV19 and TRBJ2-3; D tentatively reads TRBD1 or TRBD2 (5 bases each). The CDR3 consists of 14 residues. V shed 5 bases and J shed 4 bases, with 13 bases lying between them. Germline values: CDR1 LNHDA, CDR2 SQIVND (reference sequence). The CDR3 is CASSQDLGADTQYF. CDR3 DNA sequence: TGTGCCAGTAGTCAGGACTTAGGGGCAGATACGCAGTATTTT. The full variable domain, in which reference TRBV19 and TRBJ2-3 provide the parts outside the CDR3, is DGGITQSPKYLFRKEGQNVTLSCEQNLNHDAMYWYRQDPGQGLRLIYYSQIVNDFQKGDIAEGYSVSREKKESFPLTVTSAQKNPTAFYLCASSQDLGADTQYFGPGTRLTVL.

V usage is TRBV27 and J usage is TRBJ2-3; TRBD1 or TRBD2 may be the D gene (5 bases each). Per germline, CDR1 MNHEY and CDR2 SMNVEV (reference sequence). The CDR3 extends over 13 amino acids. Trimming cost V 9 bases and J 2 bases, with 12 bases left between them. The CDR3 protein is CASCRGITDTQYF. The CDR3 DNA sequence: TGTGCCAGTTGCCGGGGCATCACAGATACGCAGTATTTT.

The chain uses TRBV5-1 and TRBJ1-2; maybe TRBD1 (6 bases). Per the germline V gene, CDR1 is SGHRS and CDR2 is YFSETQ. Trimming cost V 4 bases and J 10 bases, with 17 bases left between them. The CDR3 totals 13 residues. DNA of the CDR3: TGCGCCAGCAGCCGGGGGACACAGCCGGTCTACACCTTC. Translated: CASSRGTQPVYTF.

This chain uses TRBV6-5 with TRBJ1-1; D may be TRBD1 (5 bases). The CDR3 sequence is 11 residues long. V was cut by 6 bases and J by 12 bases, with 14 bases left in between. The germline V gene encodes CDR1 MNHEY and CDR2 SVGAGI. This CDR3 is CASRSGTQTFF. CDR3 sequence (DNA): TGTGCCAGCAGGTCAGGGACTCAAACTTTCTTT.

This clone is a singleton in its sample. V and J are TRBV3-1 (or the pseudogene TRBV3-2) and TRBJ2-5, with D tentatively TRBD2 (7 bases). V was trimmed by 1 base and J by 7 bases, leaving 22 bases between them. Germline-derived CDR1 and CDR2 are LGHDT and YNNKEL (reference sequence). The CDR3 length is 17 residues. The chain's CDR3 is CASSQARGARRLGTQYF. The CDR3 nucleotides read TGTGCCAGCAGCCAAGCCCGGGGGGCCAGGCGGCTTGGGACCCAGTACTTC.

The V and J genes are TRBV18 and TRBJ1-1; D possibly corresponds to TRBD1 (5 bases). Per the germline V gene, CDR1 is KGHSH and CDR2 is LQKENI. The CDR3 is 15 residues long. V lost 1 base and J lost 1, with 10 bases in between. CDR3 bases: TGTGCCAGCTCACCACGGGGCGCAGGGAACACTGAAGCTTTCTTT. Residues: CASSPRGAGNTEAFF.

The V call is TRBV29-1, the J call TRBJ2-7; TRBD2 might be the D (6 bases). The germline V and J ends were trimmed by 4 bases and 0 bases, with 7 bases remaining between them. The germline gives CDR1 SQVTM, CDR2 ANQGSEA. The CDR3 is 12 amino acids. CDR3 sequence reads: CSVVRDSYEQYF. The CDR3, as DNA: TGCAGCGTTGTGCGGGACTCCTACGAGCAGTACTTC.

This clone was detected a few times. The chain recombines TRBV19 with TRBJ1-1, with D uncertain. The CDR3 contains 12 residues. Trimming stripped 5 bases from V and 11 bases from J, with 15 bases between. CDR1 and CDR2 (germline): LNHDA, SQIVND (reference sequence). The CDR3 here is CASSSSGFGAFF. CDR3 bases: TGTGCCAGTAGTTCGTCGGGGTTTGGCGCTTTCTTT.

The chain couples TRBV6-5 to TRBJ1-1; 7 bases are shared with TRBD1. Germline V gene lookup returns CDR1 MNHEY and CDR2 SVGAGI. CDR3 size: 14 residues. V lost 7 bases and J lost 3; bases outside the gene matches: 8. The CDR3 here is CASNRDSADTEAFF. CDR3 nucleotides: TGTGCCAGCAACCGGGACAGCGCGGACACTGAAGCTTTCTTT.

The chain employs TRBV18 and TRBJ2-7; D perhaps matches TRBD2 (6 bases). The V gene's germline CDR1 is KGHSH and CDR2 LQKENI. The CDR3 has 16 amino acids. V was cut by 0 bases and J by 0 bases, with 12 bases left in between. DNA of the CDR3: TGTGCCAGCTCACCACCTGGCGGGATGCCCTCCTACGAGCAGTACTTC. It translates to CASSPPGGMPSYEQYF.

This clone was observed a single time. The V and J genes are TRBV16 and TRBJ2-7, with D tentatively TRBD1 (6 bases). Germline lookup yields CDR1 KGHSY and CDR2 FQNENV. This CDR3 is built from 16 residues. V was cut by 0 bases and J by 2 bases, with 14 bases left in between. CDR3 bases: TGTGCCAGCAGCCAATCCCCACAGGGTATCCCCTACGAGCAGTACTTC. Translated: CASSQSPQGIPYEQYF.

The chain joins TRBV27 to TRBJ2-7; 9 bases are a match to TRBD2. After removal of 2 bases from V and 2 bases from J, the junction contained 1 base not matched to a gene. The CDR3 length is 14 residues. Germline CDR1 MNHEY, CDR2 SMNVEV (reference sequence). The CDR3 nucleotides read TGTGCCAGCAGTTTAGCGGGAGGGCCCTACGAGCAGTACTTC. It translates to CASSLAGGPYEQYF.

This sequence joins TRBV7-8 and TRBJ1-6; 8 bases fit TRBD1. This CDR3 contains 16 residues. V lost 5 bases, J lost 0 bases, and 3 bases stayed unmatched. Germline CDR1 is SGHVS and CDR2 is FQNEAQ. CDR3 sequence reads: CASSRQGTSYNSPLHF. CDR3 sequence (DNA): TGTGCCAGCAGCAGACAGGGGACCTCCTATAATTCACCCCTCCACTTT.

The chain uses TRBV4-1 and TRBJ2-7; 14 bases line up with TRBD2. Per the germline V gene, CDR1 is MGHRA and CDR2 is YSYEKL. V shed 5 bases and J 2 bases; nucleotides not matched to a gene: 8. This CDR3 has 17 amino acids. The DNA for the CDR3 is TGCGCCAGCAGCTCCGGACTAGCGGGAGGAATTACCTACGAGCAGTACTTC. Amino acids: CASSSGLAGGITYEQYF.

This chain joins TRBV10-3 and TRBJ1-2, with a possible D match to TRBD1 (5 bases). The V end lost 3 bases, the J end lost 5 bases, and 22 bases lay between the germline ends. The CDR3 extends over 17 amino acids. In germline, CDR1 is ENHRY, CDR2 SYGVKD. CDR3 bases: TGTGCCATCAGTGACCCACCTCTGGCCCCCGGGGGGTATGGCTACACCTTC. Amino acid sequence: CAISDPPLAPGGYGYTF.

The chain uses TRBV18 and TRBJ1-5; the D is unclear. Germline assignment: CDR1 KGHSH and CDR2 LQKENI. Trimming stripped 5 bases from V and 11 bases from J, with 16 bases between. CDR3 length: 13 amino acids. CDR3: CASSSSVPSAQHF. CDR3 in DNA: TGTGCCAGCTCATCGTCGGTCCCCTCGGCCCAGCATTTT.

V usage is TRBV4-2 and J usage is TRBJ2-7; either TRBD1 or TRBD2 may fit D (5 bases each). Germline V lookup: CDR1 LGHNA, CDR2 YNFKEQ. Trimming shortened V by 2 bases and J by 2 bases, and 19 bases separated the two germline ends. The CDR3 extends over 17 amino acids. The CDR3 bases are TGTGCCAGCAGCCAAACAACCGGGACCACAAGTCCCTACGAGCAGTACTTC. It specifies CASSQTTGTTSPYEQYF.

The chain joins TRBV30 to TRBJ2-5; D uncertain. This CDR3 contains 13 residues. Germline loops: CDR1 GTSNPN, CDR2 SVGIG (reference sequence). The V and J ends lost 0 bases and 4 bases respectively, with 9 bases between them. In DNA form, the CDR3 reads TGTGCCTGGAGTGTCGGCTTCCGAGAGACCCAGTACTTC. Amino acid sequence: CAWSVGFRETQYF.

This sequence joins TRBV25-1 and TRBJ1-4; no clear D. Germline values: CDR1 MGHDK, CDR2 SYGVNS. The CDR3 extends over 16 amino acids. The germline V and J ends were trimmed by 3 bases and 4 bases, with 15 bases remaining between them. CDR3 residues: CASSDRPGQVNEKLFF. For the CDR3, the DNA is TGTGCCAGCAGTGACCGCCCTGGCCAGGTTAATGAAAAACTGTTTTTT.

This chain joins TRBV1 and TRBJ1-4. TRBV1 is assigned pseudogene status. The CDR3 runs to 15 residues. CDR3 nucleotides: TGCACCAGCAGCCAAGAGGGGGCCGGAGGGGACGTACTGTTTTTT. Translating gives CTSSQEGAGGDVLFF.

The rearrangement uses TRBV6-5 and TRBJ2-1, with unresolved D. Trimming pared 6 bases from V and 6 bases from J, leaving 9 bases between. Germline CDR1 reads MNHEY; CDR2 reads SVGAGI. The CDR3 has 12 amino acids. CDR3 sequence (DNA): TGTGCCAGCAGCCCGACCCTCAATGAGCAGTTCTTC. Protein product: CASSPTLNEQFF.

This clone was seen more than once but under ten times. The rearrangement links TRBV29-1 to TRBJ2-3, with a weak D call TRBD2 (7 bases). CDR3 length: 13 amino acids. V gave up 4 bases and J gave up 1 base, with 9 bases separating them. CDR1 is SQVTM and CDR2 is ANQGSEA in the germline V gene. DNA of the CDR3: TGCAGCGTTGCGGGGGGCGGCACAGATACGCAGTATTTT. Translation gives CSVAGGGTDTQYF.